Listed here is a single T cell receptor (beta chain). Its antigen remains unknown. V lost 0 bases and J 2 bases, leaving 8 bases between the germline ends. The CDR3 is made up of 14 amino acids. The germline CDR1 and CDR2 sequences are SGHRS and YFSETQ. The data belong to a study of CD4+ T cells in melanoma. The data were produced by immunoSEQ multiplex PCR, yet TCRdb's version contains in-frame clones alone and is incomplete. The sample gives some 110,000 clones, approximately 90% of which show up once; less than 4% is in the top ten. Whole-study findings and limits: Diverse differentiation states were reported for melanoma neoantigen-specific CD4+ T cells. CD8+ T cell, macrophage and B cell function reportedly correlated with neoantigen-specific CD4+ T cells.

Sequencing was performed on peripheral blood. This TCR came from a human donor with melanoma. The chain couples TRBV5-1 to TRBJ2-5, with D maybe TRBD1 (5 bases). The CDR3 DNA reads TGCGCCAGCAGCTTGGGGGGCACTCAAGAGACCCAGTACTTC. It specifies CASSLGGTQETQYF.